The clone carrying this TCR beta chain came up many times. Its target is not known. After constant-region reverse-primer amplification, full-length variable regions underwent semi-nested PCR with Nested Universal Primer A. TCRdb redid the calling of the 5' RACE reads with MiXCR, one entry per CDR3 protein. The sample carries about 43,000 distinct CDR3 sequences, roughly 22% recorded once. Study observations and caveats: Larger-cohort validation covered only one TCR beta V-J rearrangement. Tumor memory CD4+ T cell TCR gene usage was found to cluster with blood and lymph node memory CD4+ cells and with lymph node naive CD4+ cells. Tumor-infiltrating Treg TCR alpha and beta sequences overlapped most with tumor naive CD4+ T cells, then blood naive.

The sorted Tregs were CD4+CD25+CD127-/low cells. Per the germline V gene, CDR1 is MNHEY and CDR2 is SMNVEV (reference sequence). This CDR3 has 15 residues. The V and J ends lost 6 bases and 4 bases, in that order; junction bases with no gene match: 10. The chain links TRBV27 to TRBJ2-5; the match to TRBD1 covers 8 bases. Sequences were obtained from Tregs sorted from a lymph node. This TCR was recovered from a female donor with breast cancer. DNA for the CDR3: TGTGCCAGCAGCACTCAGGGGGCGCGACGAGAGACCCAGTACTTC. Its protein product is CASSTQGARRETQYF.